This TCR beta chain derives from a study of blood T cell repertoires in COVID-19. The V and J ends lost 6 bases and 2 bases respectively, with 10 bases between them. The CDR3 sequence is 13 residues long. The germline gives CDR1 MGHDK, CDR2 SYGVNS. TCRdb keeps only in-frame clones here, not all; method: immunoSEQ multiplex PCR. The sample has around 100,000 clones, roughly 88% seen once. Sequenced: peripheral blood. V gene TRBV25-1 combines with J gene TRBJ1-2; no clear D gene. This clonotype originated in a woman aged 55-70 years with acute or convalescent COVID-19. CDR3 loop: CASSATGNYGYTF. CDR3 coding DNA: TGTGCCAGCAGCGCAACGGGGAACTATGGCTACACCTTC.